This T cell receptor (beta chain) appears in the sequencing data of a study of cytomegalovirus exposure and HLA in healthy donors. The PCR used 60 Vbeta and 13 Jbeta primers. Assay used: immunoSEQ multiplex PCR; TCRdb lists only in-frame clones, some missing. The table has over 110,000 clones, 73% seen once; the top ten hold 1% to 1.5%. Overall study findings and caveats: Later analysis suggested links between common viral pathogens and several top significant clusters.

There are 14 residues in the CDR3. Germline values: CDR1 MNHEY, CDR2 SMNVEV (reference sequence). Trimming pared 3 bases from V and 4 bases from J, leaving 12 bases between. As for this clone: Antigen specificity is unknown.

The V call is TRBV27, the J call TRBJ1-1; D possibly corresponds to TRBD1 (6 bases). The sequenced sample consisted of PBMCs. The TCR comes from a middle-aged woman in good health and CMV-seronegative. The CDR3 bases are TGTGCCAGCAGTTTGACAGGTAGGGGCACTGAAGCTTTCTTT. Translated: CASSLTGRGTEAFF.